A single sample is the source of the 18 T cell receptor beta chains below, sequenced in a study of vaccination and CD4 T cells after COVID-19. Which antigens these TCRs recognize remains unknown. The treatment is: roughly ten-day PBMC culture with coronavirus spike peptide pools or control peptides (ViraFEST assay). An Oncomine TCR Beta short-read assay was used to sequence the DNA from cultured CD4+ T cells. TCRdb reprocessed the PCR reads with MiXCR, giving one entry per CDR3 protein. The sample carries around 13,000 distinct CDR3 sequences, 20% to 25% recorded once. The specimen was cultured CD4+ T cells from blood. These TCRs come from a human donor with COVID-19.

V is TRBV20-1 and J is TRBJ2-5; D gene unclear. Between the trimmed V and J ends, which lost 4 bases and 5 bases, there was a span of 11 bases. The V gene's germline CDR1 is DFQATT and CDR2 SNEGSKA (reference sequence). This CDR3 has 12 amino acids. CDR3 loop: CSATISAETQYF. The CDR3 region has the DNA TGCAGTGCTACCATCTCGGCGGAGACCCAGTACTTC.

The chain couples TRBV7-3 to TRBJ2-1; D assignment may be TRBD1 or TRBD2 (6 bases each). Trimming pared 0 bases from V and 0 bases from J, leaving 12 bases between. This CDR3 comprises 17 residues. Germline assignment: CDR1 SGHTA and CDR2 FQGTGA. CDR3 DNA: TGTGCCAGCAGCTTAACGAAGCCGGGGGCCTCCTACAATGAGCAGTTCTTC. Its protein product is CASSLTKPGASYNEQFF.

This clonotype was counted a few times. This chain links TRBV5-1 with TRBJ1-1; weak D call: TRBD1 (5 bases). The V gene lost 0 bases and the J gene lost 4 bases, with 16 bases spanning the gap. The germline V gene has CDR1 SGHRS and CDR2 YFSETQ. This CDR3 comprises 16 residues. CDR3 sequence reads: CASSLAFKEGSTEAFF. The DNA of the CDR3 is TGCGCCAGCAGCTTGGCCTTCAAGGAGGGGAGCACTGAAGCTTTCTTT.

J is TRBJ2-7 and V is TRBV11-2; TRBD1 might be the D (8 bases). V was clipped by 4 bases and J by 9 bases, with 19 bases between them. The CDR3 is made up of 14 amino acids. Germline CDR1 is SGHAT and CDR2 is FQNNGV. As DNA, the CDR3 is TGTGCCAGCAGCTCACGCGGACAGGGAGGGACGCAGTACTTC. Protein sequence: CASSSRGQGGTQYF.

This rearrangement joins TRBV28 to TRBJ2-5; 9 bases map to TRBD2. Trimming cost V 2 bases and J 4 bases; bases outside gene matches: 8. Looked up from germline, CDR1 is MDHEN and CDR2 is SYDVKM. The CDR3 is 16 amino acids. The CDR3 protein is CASSLRGGGATETQYF. The CDR3, as DNA: TGTGCCAGCAGTTTACGTGGCGGGGGGGCCACAGAGACCCAGTACTTC.

This sequence joins TRBV24-1 and TRBJ2-5; 7 bases are shared with TRBD1. CDR3 length: 13 amino acids. J was trimmed by 4 bases and V by 4 bases; bases with no gene match: 2. CDR1 and CDR2 (germline): KGHDR, SFDVKD. CDR3 in DNA: TGTGCCACCAGTGAACAGGGGCGAGAGACCCAGTACTTC. Translating gives CATSEQGRETQYF.

This clonotype was counted between two and nine times. This rearrangement joins TRBV30 to TRBJ2-5; D possibly uses TRBD1 or TRBD2 (6 bases each). The CDR3 sequence is 14 residues long. Deletions cut 2 bases from V and 2 bases from J, with 12 bases between. The germline CDR1 and CDR2 sequences are GTSNPN and SVGIG (reference sequence). CDR3 bases: TGTGCCTGGAGTAATGGGGGGCAGCAAGAGACCCAGTACTTC. Translated, it gives CAWSNGGQQETQYF.

CDR3 DNA: TGTGCCAGCAGTGGCGGGGCGCGGCAGCCCCAGCATTTT. Translated: CASSGGARQPQHF. The chain recombines TRBV27 with TRBJ1-5, with a possible D match to TRBD1 (5 bases). CDR1 and CDR2 from the germline V gene are MNHEY and SMNVEV (reference sequence). The CDR3 is made up of 13 amino acids. Between the trimmed V and J ends, which lost 5 bases and 7 bases, there was a span of 12 bases.

The chain has TRBV11-3 and TRBJ2-1; D may correspond to TRBD1 or TRBD2 (5 bases each). CDR1 SGHNT and CDR2 YENEEA come from the germline V gene. The CDR3 has 11 residues. Trimming shortened V by 4 bases and J by 11 bases, and 9 bases separated the two germline ends. CDR3: CASSYRDQQFF. Written as DNA, the CDR3 is TGTGCCAGCAGCTACCGGGACCAGCAGTTCTTC.

This clonotype was observed once. This sequence joins TRBV12-3 or TRBV12-4 and TRBJ2-7; 10 bases map to TRBD1. With V trimmed by 0 bases and J by 4 bases, 9 bases remained unmatched. CDR3 length: 17 amino acids. CDR3 bases: TGTGCCAGCAGTTTAGCGGGTCTAGGACAGGGGGTTTACGAGCAGTACTTC. This sequence encodes CASSLAGLGQGVYEQYF.

This clonotype was observed a handful of times. V is TRBV4-3 and J is TRBJ2-7; D is unresolved. The CDR3 has 15 amino acids. CDR1 is LGHNA and CDR2 is YSLEER in the germline V gene. V was pared by 1 base and J by 0 bases, with 10 bases between. CDR3 amino acids: CASSQVFDASYEQYF. The CDR3 region has the DNA TGCGCCAGCAGCCAAGTTTTCGACGCCTCCTACGAGCAGTACTTC.

This chain joins TRBV7-9 and TRBJ1-1; D not resolved. CDR1 is SEHNR and CDR2 is FQNEAQ in the germline V gene (reference sequence). CDR3 length: 13 residues. V shed 4 bases and J shed 7 bases, with 13 bases lying between them. CDR3 in amino acids: CASSWVARGEAFF. DNA of the CDR3: TGTGCCAGCAGCTGGGTAGCTAGAGGTGAAGCTTTCTTT.

This sequence joins TRBV6-1 and TRBJ1-5; unclear D gene. The germline V and J ends were trimmed by 8 bases and 1 base, with 15 bases remaining between them. The CDR3 spans 15 residues. CDR1 MNHNS and CDR2 SASEGT come from the germline V gene. CDR3 sequence (DNA): TGTGCCAGCGCCAAGGCCTTGGACAGCAATCAGCCCCAGCATTTT. Translation gives CASAKALDSNQPQHF.

This clonotype was seen more than once but under ten times. The chain couples TRBV7-6 to TRBJ2-7; 12 bases line up with TRBD1. The CDR3 contains 16 residues. The germline V gene encodes CDR1 SGHVS and CDR2 FNYEAQ. Trimming removed 4 bases from V and 6 bases from J; junction bases left unmatched: 10. CDR3 loop: CASSSNPGQGAREQYF. The CDR3 region has the DNA TGTGCCAGCAGCTCAAATCCGGGACAGGGGGCGCGCGAGCAGTACTTC.

V gene TRBV7-3 combines with J gene TRBJ2-3, with 7 bases identical to TRBD2. Germline V CDR1 and CDR2: SGHTA, FQGTGA. CDR3 size: 15 residues. V shed 2 bases, J shed 5 bases, and the junction held 7 bases outside the gene matches. Written as DNA, the CDR3 is TGTGCCAGCAGCTTACTGCCGGGGGGAGGAGATACGCAGTATTTT. Translated: CASSLLPGGGDTQYF.

The chain couples TRBV28 to TRBJ2-7; 8 bases map to TRBD2. Germline CDR1 and CDR2: MDHEN and SYDVKM. The trim removed 6 bases at V and 0 bases at J, leaving 10 bases unmatched. There are 16 residues in the CDR3. DNA of the CDR3: TGTGCCAGCAGAGGAGACTCTAGCGGGCGCTCCTACGAGCAGTACTTC. Its protein is CASRGDSSGRSYEQYF.

This clonotype turned up a few times. The rearrangement joins TRBV27 to TRBJ1-1; tentative D call: TRBD1 (6 bases). Trimming took 6 bases from V and 12 from J, leaving 20 bases between them. This CDR3 spans 13 amino acids. From germline, CDR1 is MNHEY and CDR2 SMNVEV (reference sequence). The CDR3: CASSQQGKGRTFF. The CDR3 DNA sequence: TGTGCCAGCAGCCAACAGGGTAAGGGGCGAACTTTCTTT.

The chain links TRBV7-2 to TRBJ2-7; D is perhaps TRBD1 or TRBD2 (5 bases each). V was trimmed by 0 bases and J by 3 bases, leaving 12 bases between them. CDR1 SGHTA and CDR2 FQGNSA come from the germline V gene. The CDR3 sequence is 15 residues long. This CDR3 is CASSLAPGPIYEQYF. CDR3 nucleotide sequence: TGTGCCAGCAGCTTAGCGCCGGGGCCCATCTACGAGCAGTACTTC.